The 9 T cell receptor beta chains given below trace back to one sample, sequenced in a study of memory CD4+ T cells and cytomegalovirus serostatus. Clones were sequenced by immunoSEQ multiplex PCR, and TCRdb holds only the in-frame ones, with some missing. The table shows about 56,000 clones, with 82% occurring only once. Single viable CD3+CD4+CD8-CD45RO+ cells were sorted as the memory CD4+ T cells. Sequencing was carried out using memory CD4+ T cells from blood. Receptor source: an adult in good health and CMV-seronegative.

The chain has TRBV19 and TRBJ1-2, with TRBD1 matching over 8 bases. V was pared by 3 bases and J by 2 bases, with 11 bases of the junction left unmatched. The CDR3 contains 17 residues. Looked up from germline, CDR1 is LNHDA and CDR2 is SQIVND (reference sequence). Written as DNA, the CDR3 is TGTGCCAGTAGTATGTATATAACAGGGGGTCGGAACTATGGCTACACCTTC. This gives the protein CASSMYITGGRNYGYTF.

The CDR3 loop is CASSLRTGTGVPGELFF. The CDR3 nucleotides are TGTGCCAGCAGTTTGAGAACCGGGACAGGGGTCCCCGGGGAGCTGTTTTTT. This sequence joins TRBV27 and TRBJ2-2; 10 bases map to TRBD1. This CDR3 spans 17 amino acids. From germline, CDR1 is MNHEY and CDR2 SMNVEV (reference sequence). The V gene end was trimmed by 3 bases and the J gene end by 6 bases; junction bases not matched to a gene: 10.

Only one count was recorded for this clone. V gene TRBV27 combines with J gene TRBJ2-7; D gene uncertain. CDR1 MNHEY and CDR2 SMNVEV come from the germline V gene (reference sequence). The CDR3 totals 14 residues. Trimming cost V 0 bases and J 1 base, with 7 bases left between them. CDR3 sequence: CASSLSVLSYEQYF. The CDR3 DNA sequence: TGTGCCAGCAGTTTATCTGTCCTATCCTACGAGCAGTACTTC.

The chain combines TRBV30 with TRBJ2-7; 7 nucleotides match TRBD2. Unmatched junction bases numbered 6, after V lost 1 base and J lost 0 bases. The length of the CDR3 is 15 residues. CDR1 is GTSNPN and CDR2 is SVGIG in the germline V gene (reference sequence). The CDR3 spells CAWSASAGSSYEQYF. In DNA, the CDR3 is TGTGCCTGGAGTGCGTCAGCGGGGAGCTCCTACGAGCAGTACTTC.

The chain links TRBV4-1 to TRBJ1-2, with 9 bases identical to TRBD1. CDR3 length: 19 residues. V lost 2 bases and J lost 2; bases outside the gene matches: 15. Per germline, CDR1 MGHRA and CDR2 YSYEKL. DNA of the CDR3: TGCGCCAGCAGCCAAAGAATCAGACAGGGGGTTCGTAGGAACTATGGCTACACCTTC. This translates into CASSQRIRQGVRRNYGYTF.

There are a few counts of this clone. The chain has TRBV4-2 and TRBJ2-5; the match to TRBD2 covers 16 bases. Germline assignment: CDR1 LGHNA and CDR2 YNFKEQ. The CDR3 spans 17 residues. After removal of 4 bases from V and 1 base from J, the junction contained 3 bases not matched to a gene. The CDR3 region is CASSRGTSGGVQETQYF. The DNA for the CDR3 is TGTGCCAGCAGCCGAGGGACTAGCGGGGGGGTCCAAGAGACCCAGTACTTC.

V and J are TRBV18 and TRBJ2-1, with unresolved D. The CDR3 covers 15 residues. Trimming removed 0 bases at V and 8 bases at J, with 14 bases between. Per germline, CDR1 KGHSH and CDR2 LQKENI. The CDR3 loop is CASSPPTGSWHEQFF. CDR3 coding DNA: TGTGCCAGCTCACCACCGACTGGGTCGTGGCATGAGCAGTTCTTC.

This chain links TRBV28 with TRBJ2-3, with 7 bases matching TRBD1. This CDR3 comprises 15 residues. Losses at the gene ends were 6 bases for V and 2 bases for J; bases not matched to a gene: 8. Germline loops: CDR1 MDHEN, CDR2 SYDVKM. The CDR3 spells CASRAPGQLTDTQYF. The CDR3, as DNA: TGTGCCAGCAGGGCACCGGGACAGCTCACAGATACGCAGTATTTT.

The chain combines TRBV4-2 with TRBJ2-5; tentatively, D is TRBD2 (6 bases). This CDR3 contains 15 residues. Germline loops: CDR1 LGHNA, CDR2 YNFKEQ. V shed 1 base and J shed 5 bases, with 14 bases lying between them. The CDR3 region is CASSQGTGRDETQYF. As DNA, the CDR3 is TGTGCCAGCAGCCAAGGAACGGGGCGGGATGAGACCCAGTACTTC.